This TCR beta chain was sequenced for a study of read filtering for tumor transcriptome and immune sequencing. Concerning this clonotype: Antigen specificity is unknown.

General study findings and limits: Compared with RNA-seq, IR-seq gave much higher clonotype depth and reliability. Without single-read clonotypes, shared clonotype proportions correlated more between IR-seq and RNA-seq.

This CDR3 is built from 13 residues. Germline values: CDR1 SGHRS, CDR2 YFSETQ. V was cut by 0 bases and J by 6 bases, with 10 bases left in between. This library used about 360 ng RNA and molecular barcoded adaptors spanning alpha/delta and beta/gamma chains. MiXCR was run by TCRdb on the reads, yielding one entry per CDR3 protein. This sample has 94,000 or so distinct CDR3 sequences, with 9% to 15% found just once. Sequencing input: a population of CD138-negative cells sorted from bone marrow. The sequence came from a donor at least 40 years old with multiple myeloma. The rearrangement links TRBV5-1 to TRBJ2-7; D is undetermined. The CDR3 DNA reads TGCGCCAGCAGCTTGGATCTGTTCGGCGAGCAGTACTTC. Its translation: CASSLDLFGEQYF.